The rows below give T cell receptor beta chains drawn from one sample of a study of shared clonotypes between healthy human individuals. Clones were sequenced by immunoSEQ multiplex PCR, and TCRdb holds only the in-frame ones, with some missing. The sample has about 490,000 clones, 76% seen once. Sequencing was carried out using PBMCs. These TCRs come from a woman aged 40 to 50 in good health. Some clones in this sample may be carry-over from other donors' samples. The CDR3 runs from the conserved cysteine through the conserved F or W. D genes are given only for firm matches. The size field is filled for only some rows; it gives once, few, many or a size class.

clone size: -
D gene: -
V gene: TRBV27
J gene: TRBJ1-1
CDR3 protein: CASSLGLNTEAFF
CDR3 DNA: TGTGCCAGCAGTTTGGGGTTGAACACTGAAGCTTTCTTT

clone size: once
D gene: TRBD2
V gene: TRBV7-2
J gene: TRBJ2-7
CDR3 protein: CASSVSSGSYEQYF
CDR3 DNA: TGTGCCAGCAGTGTTTCTAGCGGATCCTACGAGCAGTACTTC

clone size: -
D gene: TRBD1
V gene: TRBV4-3
J gene: TRBJ1-1
CDR3 protein: CASSQSWVWTGKNTEAFF
CDR3 DNA: TGCGCCAGCAGCCAATCCTGGGTCTGGACAGGGAAGAACACTGAAGCTTTCTTT

clone size: -
D gene: TRBD1
V gene: TRBV5-5
J gene: TRBJ1-1
CDR3 protein: CASSFGTGGYTEAFF
CDR3 DNA: TGTGCCAGCAGCTTCGGGACAGGGGGCTACACTGAAGCTTTCTTT

clone size: -
D gene: -
V gene: TRBV27
J gene: TRBJ1-1
CDR3 protein: CASSLDHRTEAFF
CDR3 DNA: TGTGCCAGCAGTTTAGACCATCGCACTGAAGCTTTCTTT

clone size: -
D gene: TRBD2
V gene: TRBV4-3
J gene: TRBJ2-1
CDR3 protein: CASSPSGTRPYNEQFF
CDR3 DNA: TGCGCCAGCAGCCCATCCGGGACTAGACCCTACAATGAGCAGTTCTTC

clone size: -
D gene: -
V gene: TRBV11-2
J gene: TRBJ2-1
CDR3 protein: CASSLSDGGYNEQFF
CDR3 DNA: TGTGCCAGCAGCTTGTCGGACGGAGGCTACAATGAGCAGTTCTTC

clone size: -
D gene: TRBD1
V gene: TRBV5-1
J gene: TRBJ1-1
CDR3 protein: CASSLAQGAGTEAFF
CDR3 DNA: TGCGCCAGCAGCTTGGCTCAGGGGGCGGGCACTGAAGCTTTCTTT

clone size: many
D gene: -
V gene: TRBV5-1
J gene: TRBJ2-2
CDR3 protein: CASSPVPGELFF
CDR3 DNA: TGCGCCAGCAGCCCTGTTCCCGGGGAGCTGTTTTTT

clone size: -
D gene: TRBD2
V gene: TRBV30
J gene: TRBJ2-7
CDR3 protein: CAGLSGGDYEQYF
CDR3 DNA: TGTGCCGGCCTCTCGGGGGGAGACTACGAGCAGTACTTC